This note documents a single T cell receptor beta chain sequence. As yet, its antigen is unknown. The CDR3 is 15 amino acids. Germline CDR1 SGHNT, CDR2 YYREEE (reference sequence). J lost 0 bases, V lost 9 bases, and 10 bases had no gene match. Regarding time point: week 23, last vaccination. Topical imiquimod accompanied each vaccine dose, which consisted of 300 ug of mutant IDH1 20-mer peptide. This sample stems from a study of a mutant IDH1 vaccine in newly diagnosed glioma. Study at large: Patients began vaccination 4-6 weeks after radiotherapy alone, or with temozolomide cycles. Previous treatment comprised radiotherapy, temozolomide, or both, mostly both.

Generated by immunoSEQ multiplex PCR, the TCRdb table keeps only in-frame clones and is missing some. The sample lists tens of thousands of clones, 80% seen once, with roughly 8% in the top ten. This sequence was found in a woman between 18 and 30 years old with glioma. The rearrangement joins TRBV5-4 to TRBJ1-1, with TRBD1 identical over 8 bases. The sequences come from PBMCs, collected from a glioma patient whose treatment included an IDH1 peptide vaccine. Here the CDR3 DNA reads TGTGCCACCACACCGGGACAGGCTATGAACACTGAAGCTTTCTTT. Its translation is CATTPGQAMNTEAFF.